The 2 T cell receptor beta chains presented below share a single source sample, sequenced in a study of T cell repertoires in cytomegalovirus infection. TCRdb reanalysed the reads using MiXCR and keeps one entry per CDR3 protein. Of about 770,000 distinct CDR3 sequences listed, under 35% were seen once; the top ten hold around 12%. Their antigens remain unidentified. Sequences were derived from cultured CD8+ T cells from PBMCs, sampled from culture after CMV antigen stimulation. All receptors come from a human donor in good health (CMV status not recorded). Some clones in this sample may be carry-over from other donors' samples.

This sequence joins TRBV6-6 and TRBJ1-3, with D possibly TRBD1 on 6 matching bases. CDR3 length: 14 amino acids. Germline CDR1 is MNHNY and CDR2 is SVGAGI (reference sequence). Trimming took 5 bases from V and 0 from J, leaving 8 bases between them. The CDR3 reads CASSDRFSGNTIYF. The CDR3 DNA is TGTGCCAGCAGTGACAGGTTCTCTGGAAACACCATATATTTT.

This clonotype was seen a few times. The chain has TRBV27 and TRBJ1-1; a weak D match, TRBD1 (5 bases). Germline V lookup: CDR1 MNHEY, CDR2 SMNVEV (reference sequence). The CDR3 is 13 amino acids. Trimming left V 6 bases short and J 7 bases short, with 15 bases between. This CDR3 reads CASSPGGDLEAFF. In nucleotides, the CDR3 is TGTGCCAGCAGCCCGGGGGGGGACCTTGAAGCTTTCTTT.